The clone carrying this T cell receptor (beta chain) was counted at least ten times. The data stem from a study of identical twins. V was cut by 3 bases and J by 3 bases, with 8 bases left in between. Looked up from germline, CDR1 is SGHAT and CDR2 is FQDESV (reference sequence). The CDR3 consists of 13 residues. TCRdb re-called the 5' RACE reads with MiXCR, one entry per CDR3 protein. The data hold under 300,000 distinct CDR3 sequences, with roughly an eighth observed a single time. The same data also contributed to another study, on yellow fever vaccine responses in identical twins.

Sequencing was performed on memory (CD45RO+) T cells sorted from blood. This chain links TRBV11-1 with TRBJ1-1, with D perhaps TRBD1 (5 bases). The sequence was obtained from a young woman in good health. The CDR3 sequence is CASSLGLHTEAFF. The CDR3 DNA reads TGTGCCAGCAGCTTGGGGCTACACACTGAAGCTTTCTTT.